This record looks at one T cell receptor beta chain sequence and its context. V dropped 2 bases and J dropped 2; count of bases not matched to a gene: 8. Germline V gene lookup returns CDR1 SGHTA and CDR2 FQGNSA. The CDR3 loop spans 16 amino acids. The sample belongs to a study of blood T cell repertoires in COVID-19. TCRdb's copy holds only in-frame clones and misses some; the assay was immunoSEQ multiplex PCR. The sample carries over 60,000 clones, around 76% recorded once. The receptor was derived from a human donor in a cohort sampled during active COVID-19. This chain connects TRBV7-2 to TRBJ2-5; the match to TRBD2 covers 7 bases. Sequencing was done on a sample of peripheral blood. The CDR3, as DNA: TGTGCCAGCAGCTTAAGACCAGCGGGGATTCAAGAGACCCAGTACTTC. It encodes CASSLRPAGIQETQYF.